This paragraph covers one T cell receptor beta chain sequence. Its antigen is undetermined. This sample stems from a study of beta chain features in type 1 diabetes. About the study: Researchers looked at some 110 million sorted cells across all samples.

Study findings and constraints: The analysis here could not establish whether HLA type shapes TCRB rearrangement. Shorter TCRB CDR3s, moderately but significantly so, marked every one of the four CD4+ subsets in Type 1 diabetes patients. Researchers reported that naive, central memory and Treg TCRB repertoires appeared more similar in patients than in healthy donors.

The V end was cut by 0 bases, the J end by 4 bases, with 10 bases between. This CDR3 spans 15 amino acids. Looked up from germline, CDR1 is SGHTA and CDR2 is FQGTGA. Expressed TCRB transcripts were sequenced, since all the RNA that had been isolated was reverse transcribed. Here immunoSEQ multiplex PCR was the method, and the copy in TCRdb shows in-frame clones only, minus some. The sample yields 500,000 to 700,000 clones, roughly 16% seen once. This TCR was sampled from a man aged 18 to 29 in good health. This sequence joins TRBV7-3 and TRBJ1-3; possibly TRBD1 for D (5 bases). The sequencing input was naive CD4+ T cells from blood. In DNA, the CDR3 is TGTGCCAGCAGCTTAACGCGGGGCGCGGGAAACACCATATATTTT. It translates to CASSLTRGAGNTIYF.